Below are 8 T cell receptor beta chains sequenced from a single sample in a study of T cells in Graves' hyperthyroidism and ophthalmopathy. TCR beta CDR3 sequences were amplified from RNA transcripts. The TCR CDR3 was amplified in a first-round RT-PCR using the HTBI primer set. TCRdb reanalysed the multiplex PCR reads using MiXCR and keeps one entry per CDR3 protein. The table shows about 340,000 distinct CDR3 sequences, with about 20% occurring only once. Material: blood. The receptors stem from a woman aged 50 to 65 with Graves' hyperthyroidism.

V usage is TRBV5-1 and J usage is TRBJ2-2; 8 positions match TRBD2. This CDR3 has 16 amino acids. Germline V CDR1 and CDR2: SGHRS, YFSETQ. Losses at the gene ends were 5 bases for V and 5 bases for J; bases not matched to a gene: 11. The CDR3: CASRESGGPGTGELFF. CDR3 sequence (DNA): TGCGCCAGCAGAGAAAGCGGGGGACCGGGAACCGGGGAGCTGTTTTTT.

At least ten counts were recorded for this clonotype. The chain has TRBV11-1 and TRBJ1-2; unclear D gene. Germline V gene data show CDR1 as SGHAT and CDR2 as FQDESV (reference sequence). The CDR3 totals 16 residues. V was clipped by 5 bases and J by 7 bases, with 23 bases between them. The CDR3 protein is CASSPEPTHPGGGYTF. The CDR3 DNA follows: TGTGCCAGCAGCCCAGAGCCGACACATCCCGGAGGTGGCTACACCTTC.

This clonotype came up a few times. The chain is built from TRBV7-2 and TRBJ2-7; TRBD1 matches 7 bases. Looked up from germline, CDR1 is SGHTA and CDR2 is FQGNSA. The length of the CDR3 is 16 residues. Written as DNA, the CDR3 is TGTGCCGGCAGCTTGGACCGGGACAGTCTCTCCTACGAGCAGTACGTC. Translation: CAGSLDRDSLSYEQYV.

In its sample, this clonotype was seen many times. The chain links TRBV28 to TRBJ1-2, with D possibly TRBD1 on 6 matching bases. The CDR3 sequence is 12 residues long. Per germline, CDR1 MDHEN and CDR2 SYDVKM. With 6 bases removed from V and 5 bases from J, the gap between germline ends came to 10 bases. CDR3 protein: CASRPTGYGYTF. The CDR3 coding sequence is TGTGCCAGCAGACCCACAGGGTATGGCTACACCTTC.

This clonotype was observed a handful of times. This chain joins TRBV7-2 and TRBJ2-5; 8 bases are a match to TRBD1. Germline V gives CDR1 SGHTA, CDR2 FQGNSA. The CDR3 length is 15 residues. The J segment lost 5 bases and the V segment lost 5 bases, leaving 10 bases of the junction unmatched. CDR3 protein: CASSQNRGKVETQYF. The CDR3 bases are TGTGCCAGCAGCCAAAACAGGGGGAAAGTTGAGACCCAGTACTTC.

V is TRBV10-3 and J is TRBJ2-2; the match to TRBD2 covers 11 bases. CDR3 size: 15 residues. Trimming removed 6 bases from V and 5 bases from J; junction bases left unmatched: 5. Germline V gene lookup returns CDR1 ENHRY and CDR2 SYGVKD. CDR3: CAIRDLAGGTGELFF. In DNA, the CDR3 is TGTGCCATCAGGGACCTAGCGGGAGGAACCGGGGAGCTGTTTTTT.

Comments on this clonotype: A single base separates this from a much larger clone, so it may be a read error. The V gene is TRBV20-1, the J gene TRBJ2-5; D perhaps matches TRBD2 (6 bases). This CDR3 spans 13 amino acids. With 5 bases removed from V and 5 bases from J, the gap between germline ends came to 15 bases. The V gene's germline CDR1 is DFQATT and CDR2 SNEGSKA (reference sequence). Here the CDR3 DNA reads TGCAGTGCTGCCCGGGGGAAAGAGGAGACCCAGTACTTC. Amino acid sequence: CSAARGKEETQYF.

This clonotype was counted only a few times. The chain is built from TRBV7-8 and TRBJ1-5; D is unresolved. V was cut by 1 base and J by 3 bases, with 7 bases left in between. CDR3 length equals 14 residues. The germline CDR1 and CDR2 sequences are SGHVS and FQNEAQ. The CDR3 here is CASSLVRDNQPQHF. The CDR3 bases are TGTGCCAGCAGCTTAGTGCGGGACAATCAGCCCCAGCATTTT.